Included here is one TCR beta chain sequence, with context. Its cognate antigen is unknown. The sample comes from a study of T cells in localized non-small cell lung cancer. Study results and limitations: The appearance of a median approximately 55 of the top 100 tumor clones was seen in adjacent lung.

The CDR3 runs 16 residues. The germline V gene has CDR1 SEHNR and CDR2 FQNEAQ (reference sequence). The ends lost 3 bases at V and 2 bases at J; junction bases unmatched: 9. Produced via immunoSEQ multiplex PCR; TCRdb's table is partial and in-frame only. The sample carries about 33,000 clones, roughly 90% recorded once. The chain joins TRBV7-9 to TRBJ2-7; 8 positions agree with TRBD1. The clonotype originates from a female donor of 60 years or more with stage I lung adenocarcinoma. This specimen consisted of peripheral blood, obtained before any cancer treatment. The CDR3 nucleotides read TGTGCCAGCAGCTTCCCGACCCAGGGGGCTCCCTACGAGCAGTACTTC. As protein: CASSFPTQGAPYEQYF.